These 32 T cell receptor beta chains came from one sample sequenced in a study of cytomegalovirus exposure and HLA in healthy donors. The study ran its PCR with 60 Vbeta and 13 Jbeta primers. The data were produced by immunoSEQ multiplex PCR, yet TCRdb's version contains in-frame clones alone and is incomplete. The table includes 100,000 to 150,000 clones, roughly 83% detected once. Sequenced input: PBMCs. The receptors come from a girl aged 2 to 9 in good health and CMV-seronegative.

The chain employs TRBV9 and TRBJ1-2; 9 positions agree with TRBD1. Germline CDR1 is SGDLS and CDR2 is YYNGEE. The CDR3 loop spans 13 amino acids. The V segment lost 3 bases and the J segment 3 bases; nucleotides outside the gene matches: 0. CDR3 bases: TGTGCCAGCAGCGGGACAGGGGACTATGGCTACACCTTC. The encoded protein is CASSGTGDYGYTF.

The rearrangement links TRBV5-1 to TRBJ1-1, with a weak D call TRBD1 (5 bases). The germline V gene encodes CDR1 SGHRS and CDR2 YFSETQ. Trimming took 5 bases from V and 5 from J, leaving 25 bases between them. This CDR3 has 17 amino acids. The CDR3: CASRREASRGRGTEAFF. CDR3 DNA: TGCGCCAGCAGGCGGGAGGCCAGTAGGGGCCGGGGGACTGAAGCTTTCTTT.

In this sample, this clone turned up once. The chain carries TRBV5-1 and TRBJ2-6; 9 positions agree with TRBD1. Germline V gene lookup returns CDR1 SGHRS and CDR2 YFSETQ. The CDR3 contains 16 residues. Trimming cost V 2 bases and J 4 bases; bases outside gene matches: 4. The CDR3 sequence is CASSLQGAAGANVLTF. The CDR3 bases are TGCGCCAGCAGCTTACAGGGGGCCGCCGGGGCCAACGTCCTGACTTTC. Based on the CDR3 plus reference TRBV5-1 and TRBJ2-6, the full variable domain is KAGVTQTPRYLIKTRGQQVTLSCSPISGHRSVSWYQQTPGQGLQFLFEYFSETQRNKGNFPGRFSGRQFSNSRSEMNVSTLELGDSALYLCASSLQGAAGANVLTFGAGSRLTVL.

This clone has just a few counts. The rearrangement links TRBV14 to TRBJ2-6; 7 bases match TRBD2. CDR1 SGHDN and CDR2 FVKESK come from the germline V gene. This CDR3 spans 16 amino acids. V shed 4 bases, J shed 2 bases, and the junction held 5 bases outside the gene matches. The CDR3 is CASSPLGGTGANVLTF. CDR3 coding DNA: TGTGCCAGCAGCCCCTTGGGAGGGACTGGGGCCAACGTCCTGACTTTC.

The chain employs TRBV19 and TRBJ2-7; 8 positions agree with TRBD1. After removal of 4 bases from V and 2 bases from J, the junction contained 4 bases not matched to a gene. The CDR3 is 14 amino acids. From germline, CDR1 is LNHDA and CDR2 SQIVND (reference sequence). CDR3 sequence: CASSNDRGAYEQYF. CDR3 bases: TGTGCCAGTAGTAACGACAGGGGAGCCTACGAGCAGTACTTC.

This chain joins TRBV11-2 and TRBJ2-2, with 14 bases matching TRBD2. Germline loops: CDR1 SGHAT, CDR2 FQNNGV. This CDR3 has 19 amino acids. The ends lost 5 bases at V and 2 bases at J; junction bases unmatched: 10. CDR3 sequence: CASSPRGTSGSLNTGELFF. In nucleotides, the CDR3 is TGTGCCAGCAGCCCACGGGGGACTAGCGGGAGTTTAAACACCGGGGAGCTGTTTTTT.

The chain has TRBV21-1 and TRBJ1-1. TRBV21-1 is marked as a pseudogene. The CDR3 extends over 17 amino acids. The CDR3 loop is CASSKEGEILRNTEAFF. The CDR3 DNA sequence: TGTGCCAGCAGCAAAGAGGGAGAAATTCTCCGGAACACTGAAGCTTTCTTT.

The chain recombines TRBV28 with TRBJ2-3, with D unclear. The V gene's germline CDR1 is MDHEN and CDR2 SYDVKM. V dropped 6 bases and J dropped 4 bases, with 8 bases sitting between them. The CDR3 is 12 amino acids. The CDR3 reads CASSHLADTQYF. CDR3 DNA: TGTGCCAGCAGCCACTTGGCAGATACGCAGTATTTT.

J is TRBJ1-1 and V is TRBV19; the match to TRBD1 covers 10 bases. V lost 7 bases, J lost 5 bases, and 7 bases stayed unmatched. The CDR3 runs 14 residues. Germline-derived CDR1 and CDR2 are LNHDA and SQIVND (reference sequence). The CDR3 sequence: CASNDRGRRTEAFF. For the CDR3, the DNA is TGTGCCAGTAATGACAGGGGGCGACGAACTGAAGCTTTCTTT.

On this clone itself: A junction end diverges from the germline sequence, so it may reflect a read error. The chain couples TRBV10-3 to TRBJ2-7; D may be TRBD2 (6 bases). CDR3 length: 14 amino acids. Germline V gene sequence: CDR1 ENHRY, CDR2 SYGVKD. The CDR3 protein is CAISEPWDSHEQYF. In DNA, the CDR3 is TGTGCCATCAGTGAGCCGTGGGACTCCCACGAGCAGTACTTC.

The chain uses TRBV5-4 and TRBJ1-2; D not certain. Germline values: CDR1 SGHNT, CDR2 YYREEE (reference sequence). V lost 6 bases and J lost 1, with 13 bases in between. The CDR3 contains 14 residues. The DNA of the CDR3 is TGTGCCAGCAATAGTTTCTCCCTTAACTATGGCTACACCTTC. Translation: CASNSFSLNYGYTF.

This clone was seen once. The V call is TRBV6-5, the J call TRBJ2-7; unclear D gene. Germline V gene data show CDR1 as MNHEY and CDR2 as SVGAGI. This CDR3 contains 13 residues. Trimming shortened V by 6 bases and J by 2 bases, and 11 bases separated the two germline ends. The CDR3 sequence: CASSPGAAYEQYF. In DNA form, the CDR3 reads TGTGCCAGCAGCCCCGGTGCTGCCTACGAGCAGTACTTC.

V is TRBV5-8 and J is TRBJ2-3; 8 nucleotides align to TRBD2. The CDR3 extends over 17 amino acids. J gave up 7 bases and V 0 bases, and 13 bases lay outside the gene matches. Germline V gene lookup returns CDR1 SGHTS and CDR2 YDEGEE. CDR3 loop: CASSLAYWRGERNTQYF. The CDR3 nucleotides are TGTGCCAGCAGCTTGGCTTACTGGCGGGGGGAACGAAATACGCAGTATTTT.

DNA for the CDR3: TGCAGCGTTCCCCTCTTATTGGGCGGGAAAGAGGATACGCAGTATTTT. It specifies CSVPLLLGGKEDTQYF. This chain joins TRBV29-1 and TRBJ2-3, with D possibly matching TRBD2 (6 bases). V was shortened by 5 bases and J by 6 bases, with 24 bases between the two germline ends. Looked up from germline, CDR1 is SQVTM and CDR2 is ANQGSEA. The CDR3 consists of 16 residues.

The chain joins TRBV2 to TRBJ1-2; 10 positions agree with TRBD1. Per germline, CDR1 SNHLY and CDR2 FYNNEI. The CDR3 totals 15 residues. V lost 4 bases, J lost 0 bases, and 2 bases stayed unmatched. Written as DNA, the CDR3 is TGTGCCAGCAGTGTGGGACAGGGGTCTAACTATGGCTACACCTTC. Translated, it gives CASSVGQGSNYGYTF.

The CDR3 reads CASSVGQGQYQETQYF. The CDR3 nucleotides read TGTGCCAGCAGTGTAGGGCAGGGGCAGTACCAAGAGACCCAGTACTTC. The chain recombines TRBV21-1 with TRBJ2-5; whether TRBD1, the table's D call, matches the DNA was not checked. TRBV21-1 is annotated as a pseudogene. The CDR3 is 16 residues long.

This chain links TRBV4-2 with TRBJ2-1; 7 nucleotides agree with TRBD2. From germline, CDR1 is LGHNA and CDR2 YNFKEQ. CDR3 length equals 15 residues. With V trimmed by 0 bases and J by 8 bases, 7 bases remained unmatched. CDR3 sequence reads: CASSQEGGSWYEQFF. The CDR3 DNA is TGTGCCAGCAGCCAAGAGGGCGGGAGTTGGTATGAGCAGTTCTTC.

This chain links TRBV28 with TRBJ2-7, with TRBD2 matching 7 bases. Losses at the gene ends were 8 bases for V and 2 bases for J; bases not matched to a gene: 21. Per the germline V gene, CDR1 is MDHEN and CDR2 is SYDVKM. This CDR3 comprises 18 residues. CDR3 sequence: CASPPEPLTSLGAYEQYF. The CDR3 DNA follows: TGTGCCAGCCCCCCGGAGCCTCTGACTAGCCTAGGGGCCTACGAGCAGTACTTC.

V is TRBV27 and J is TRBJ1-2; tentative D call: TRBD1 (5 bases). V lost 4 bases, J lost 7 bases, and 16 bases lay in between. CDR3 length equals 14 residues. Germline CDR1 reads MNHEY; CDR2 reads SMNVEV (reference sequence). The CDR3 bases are TGTGCCAGCAGTTGGAAGCAGGGTTTCGTTGGCTACACCTTC. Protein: CASSWKQGFVGYTF.

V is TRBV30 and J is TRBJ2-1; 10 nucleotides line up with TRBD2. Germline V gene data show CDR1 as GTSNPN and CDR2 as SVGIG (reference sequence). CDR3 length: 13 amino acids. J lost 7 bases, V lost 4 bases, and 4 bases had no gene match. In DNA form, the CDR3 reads TGTGCCTGGACGGGACTAGCGAGGAATGAGCAGTTCTTC. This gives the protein CAWTGLARNEQFF.

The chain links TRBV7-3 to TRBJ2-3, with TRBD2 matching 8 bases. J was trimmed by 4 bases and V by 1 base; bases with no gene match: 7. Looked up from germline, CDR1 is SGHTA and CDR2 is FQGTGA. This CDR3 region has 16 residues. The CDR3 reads CASSLRGGGLADTQYF. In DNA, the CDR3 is TGTGCCAGCAGCTTAAGGGGCGGGGGGCTGGCAGATACGCAGTATTTT.

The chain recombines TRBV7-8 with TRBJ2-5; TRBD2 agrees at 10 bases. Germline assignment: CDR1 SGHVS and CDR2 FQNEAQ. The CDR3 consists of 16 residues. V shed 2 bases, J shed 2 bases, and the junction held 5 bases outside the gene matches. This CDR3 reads CASSLFTSGEQETQYF. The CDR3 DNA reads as TGTGCCAGCAGCTTATTTACTAGCGGGGAGCAAGAGACCCAGTACTTC.

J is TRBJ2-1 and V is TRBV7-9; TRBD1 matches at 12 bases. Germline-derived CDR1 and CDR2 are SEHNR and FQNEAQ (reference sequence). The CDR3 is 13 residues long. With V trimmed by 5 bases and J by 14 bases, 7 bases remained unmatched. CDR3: CASSLGDRGREFF. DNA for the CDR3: TGTGCCAGCAGCCTCGGGGACAGGGGGCGTGAGTTCTTC.

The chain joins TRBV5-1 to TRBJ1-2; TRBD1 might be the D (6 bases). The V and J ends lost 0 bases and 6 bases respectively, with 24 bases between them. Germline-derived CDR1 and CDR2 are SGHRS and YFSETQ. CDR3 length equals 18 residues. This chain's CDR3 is CASSLAPTGWGMLDGYTF. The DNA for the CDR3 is TGCGCCAGCAGCTTGGCCCCTACAGGGTGGGGTATGCTCGATGGCTACACCTTC.

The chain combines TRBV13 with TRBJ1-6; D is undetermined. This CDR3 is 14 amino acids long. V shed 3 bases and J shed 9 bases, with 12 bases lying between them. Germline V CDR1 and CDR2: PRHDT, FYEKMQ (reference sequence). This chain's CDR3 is CASSFERASSPLHF. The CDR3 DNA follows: TGTGCCAGCAGCTTTGAGAGAGCGAGTTCACCCCTCCACTTT.

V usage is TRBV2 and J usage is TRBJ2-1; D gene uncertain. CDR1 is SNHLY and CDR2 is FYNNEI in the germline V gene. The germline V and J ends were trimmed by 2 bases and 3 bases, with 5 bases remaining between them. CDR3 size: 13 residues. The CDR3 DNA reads TGTGCCAGCAGTGAATTCAGCTACAATGAGCAGTTCTTC. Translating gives CASSEFSYNEQFF.

The chain's CDR3 is CSVLPGNTEAFF. In nucleotides, the CDR3 is TGCAGCGTTTTACCAGGGAACACTGAAGCTTTCTTT. This chain connects TRBV29-1 to TRBJ1-1; D is unclear. The CDR3 is made up of 12 amino acids. The germline gives CDR1 SQVTM, CDR2 ANQGSEA. V gave up 5 bases and J gave up 1 base, with 8 bases separating them.

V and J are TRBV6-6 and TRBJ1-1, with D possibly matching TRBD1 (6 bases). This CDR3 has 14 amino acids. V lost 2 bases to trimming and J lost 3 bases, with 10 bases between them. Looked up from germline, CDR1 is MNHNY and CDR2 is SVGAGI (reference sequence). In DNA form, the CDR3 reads TGTGCCAGCAGTTACGGCGGGGGGCACACTGAAGCTTTCTTT. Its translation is CASSYGGGHTEAFF.

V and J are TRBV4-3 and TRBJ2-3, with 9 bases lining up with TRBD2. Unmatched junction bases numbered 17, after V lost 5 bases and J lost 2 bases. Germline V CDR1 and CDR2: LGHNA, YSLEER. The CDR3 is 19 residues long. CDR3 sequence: CASSALLAGDSYLTDTQYF. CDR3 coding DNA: TGCGCCAGCAGCGCCCTTTTAGCGGGGGACTCCTACCTCACAGATACGCAGTATTTT.

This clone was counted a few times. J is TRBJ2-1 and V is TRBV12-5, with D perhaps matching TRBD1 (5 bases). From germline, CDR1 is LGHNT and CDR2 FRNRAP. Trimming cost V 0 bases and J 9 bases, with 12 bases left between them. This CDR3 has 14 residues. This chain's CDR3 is CASGLVPDRSEQFF. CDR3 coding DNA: TGTGCTAGTGGTTTGGTCCCCGACAGAAGTGAGCAGTTCTTC.

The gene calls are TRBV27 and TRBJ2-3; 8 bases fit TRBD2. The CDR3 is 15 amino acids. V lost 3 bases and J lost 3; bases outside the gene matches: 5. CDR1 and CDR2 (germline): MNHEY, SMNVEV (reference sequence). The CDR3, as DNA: TGTGCCAGCAGTTTCCGGGGGGGCCGTACAGATACGCAGTATTTT. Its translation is CASSFRGGRTDTQYF.

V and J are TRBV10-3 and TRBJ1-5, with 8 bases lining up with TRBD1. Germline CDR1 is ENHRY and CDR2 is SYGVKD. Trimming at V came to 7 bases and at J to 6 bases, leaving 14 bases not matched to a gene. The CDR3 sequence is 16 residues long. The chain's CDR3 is CAIIRTGWGVGQPQHF. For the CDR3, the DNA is TGTGCCATCATTCGGACAGGGTGGGGGGTAGGTCAGCCCCAGCATTTT.